The source of this TCR beta chain is a study of T cell responses to AZD1222 COVID-19 vaccine. The method was immunoSEQ multiplex PCR; TCRdb's version includes in-frame clones alone and lacks a portion of them. The sample contains some 150,000 clones, about 91% of which appear only once. Trimming took 2 bases from V and 1 from J; bases not matched to a gene: 5. In germline, CDR1 is SGHTA, CDR2 FQGTGA. CDR3 length equals 16 residues. Only one count was recorded for this clone. What it binds is not known. General study results and limits: Close to half of spike-specific TCRs reportedly recognize unmutated variant regions. Spike-specific TCR breadth and depth both grew after two AZD1222 doses. Repertoires in all cases were sampled only once the peak T cell response had passed. The donors showed a predominance of white British ancestry and of females, with possible underestimation of clonal diversity.

The chain links TRBV7-3 to TRBJ2-3, with 8 bases identical to TRBD2. Sequenced material: peripheral blood, taken on day 0 of MenACWY control vaccination. The sequence was obtained from an adult in good health. The CDR3 region has the DNA TGTGCCAGCAGCTTACCCGCCGGGGGGGGCACAGATACGCAGTATTTT. This translates into CASSLPAGGGTDTQYF.